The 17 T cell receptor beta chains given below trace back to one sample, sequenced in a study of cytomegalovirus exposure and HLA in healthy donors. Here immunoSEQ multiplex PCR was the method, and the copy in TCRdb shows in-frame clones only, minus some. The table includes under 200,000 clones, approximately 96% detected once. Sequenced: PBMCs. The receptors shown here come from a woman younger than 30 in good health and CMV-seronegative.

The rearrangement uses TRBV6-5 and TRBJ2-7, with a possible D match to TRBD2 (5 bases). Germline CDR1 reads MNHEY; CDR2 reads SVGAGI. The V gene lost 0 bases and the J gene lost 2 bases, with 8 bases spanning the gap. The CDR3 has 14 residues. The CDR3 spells CASSYSSGTYEQYF. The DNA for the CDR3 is TGTGCCAGCAGTTACTCTTCGGGAACCTACGAGCAGTACTTC.

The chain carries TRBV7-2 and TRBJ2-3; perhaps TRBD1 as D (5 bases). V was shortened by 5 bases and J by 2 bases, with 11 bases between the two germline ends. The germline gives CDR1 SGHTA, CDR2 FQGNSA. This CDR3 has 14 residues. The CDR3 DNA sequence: TGTGCCAGCAGCATATACAGGAACACAGATACGCAGTATTTT. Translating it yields CASSIYRNTDTQYF.

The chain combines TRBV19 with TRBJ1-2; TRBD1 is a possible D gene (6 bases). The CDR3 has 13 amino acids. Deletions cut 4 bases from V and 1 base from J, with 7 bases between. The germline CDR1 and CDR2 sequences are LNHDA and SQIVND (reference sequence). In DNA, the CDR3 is TGTGCCAGTAGTACAGGGGTTAACTATGGCTACACCTTC. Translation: CASSTGVNYGYTF.

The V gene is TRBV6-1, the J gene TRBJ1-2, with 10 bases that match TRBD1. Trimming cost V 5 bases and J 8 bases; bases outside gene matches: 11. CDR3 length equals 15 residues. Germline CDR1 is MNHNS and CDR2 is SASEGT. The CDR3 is CASSTGTGALRGYTF. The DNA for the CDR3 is TGTGCCAGCAGTACCGGGACAGGGGCCCTACGAGGCTACACCTTC.

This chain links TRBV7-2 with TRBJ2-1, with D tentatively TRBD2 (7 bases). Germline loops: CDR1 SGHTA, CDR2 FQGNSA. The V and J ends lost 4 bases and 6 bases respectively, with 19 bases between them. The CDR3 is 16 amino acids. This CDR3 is CASSSQGRERGNEQFF. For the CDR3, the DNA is TGTGCCAGCAGCTCCCAGGGGAGGGAGCGGGGCAATGAGCAGTTCTTC. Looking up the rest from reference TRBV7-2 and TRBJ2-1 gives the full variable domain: GAGVSQSPSNKVTEKGKDVELRCDPISGHTALYWYRQSLGQGLEFLIYFQGNSAPDKSGLPSDRFSAERTGGSVSTLTIQRTQQEDSAVYLCASSSQGRERGNEQFFGPGTRLTVL.

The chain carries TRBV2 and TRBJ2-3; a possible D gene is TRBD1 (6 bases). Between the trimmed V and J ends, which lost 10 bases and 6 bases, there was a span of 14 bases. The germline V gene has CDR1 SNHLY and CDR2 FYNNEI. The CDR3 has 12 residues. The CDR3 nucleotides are TGTGCCACGTCTGTTGGGGGCGATACGCAGTATTTT. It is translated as CATSVGGDTQYF.

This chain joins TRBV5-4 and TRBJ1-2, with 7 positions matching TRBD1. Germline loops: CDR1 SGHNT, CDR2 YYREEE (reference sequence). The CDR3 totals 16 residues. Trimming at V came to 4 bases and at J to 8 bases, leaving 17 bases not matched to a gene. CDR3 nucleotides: TGTGCCAGCAGCGTTGGGACAGTAGGGTGGTCTAGCGGCTACACCTTC. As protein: CASSVGTVGWSSGYTF. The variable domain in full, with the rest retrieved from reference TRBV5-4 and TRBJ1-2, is ETGVTQSPTHLIKTRGQQVTLRCSSQSGHNTVSWYQQALGQGPQFIFQYYREEENGRGNFPPRFSGLQFPNYSSELNVNALELDDSALYLCASSVGTVGWSSGYTFGSGTRLTVV.

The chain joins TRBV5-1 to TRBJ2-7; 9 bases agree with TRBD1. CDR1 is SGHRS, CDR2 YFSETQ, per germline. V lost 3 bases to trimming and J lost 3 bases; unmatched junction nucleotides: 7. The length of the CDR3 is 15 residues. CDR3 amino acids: CASSSPGQGIYEQYF. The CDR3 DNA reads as TGCGCCAGCAGCTCCCCGGGACAGGGTATCTACGAGCAGTACTTC.

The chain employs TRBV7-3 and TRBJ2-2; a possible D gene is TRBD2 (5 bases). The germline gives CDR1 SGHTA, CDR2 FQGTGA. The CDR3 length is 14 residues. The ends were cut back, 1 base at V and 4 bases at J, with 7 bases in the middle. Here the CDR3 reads CASSLNGVTGELFF. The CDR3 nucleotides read TGTGCCAGCAGCTTAAACGGGGTCACCGGGGAGCTGTTTTTT.

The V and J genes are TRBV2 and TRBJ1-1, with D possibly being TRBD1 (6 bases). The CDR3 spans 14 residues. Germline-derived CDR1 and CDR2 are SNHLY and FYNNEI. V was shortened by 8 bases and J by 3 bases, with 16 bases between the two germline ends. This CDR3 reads CASGEQGGYTEAFF. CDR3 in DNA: TGTGCCAGCGGGGAACAGGGAGGGTACACTGAAGCTTTCTTT.

This CDR3 is CASSPRGPDTGELFF. In DNA form, the CDR3 reads TGTGCCAGCAGTCCCAGGGGGCCGGACACCGGGGAGCTGTTTTTT. The rearrangement links TRBV6-6 to TRBJ2-2, with 8 bases lining up with TRBD1. Germline V gives CDR1 MNHNY, CDR2 SVGAGI (reference sequence). Unmatched junction bases numbered 5, after V lost 5 bases and J lost 3 bases. CDR3 length: 15 amino acids.

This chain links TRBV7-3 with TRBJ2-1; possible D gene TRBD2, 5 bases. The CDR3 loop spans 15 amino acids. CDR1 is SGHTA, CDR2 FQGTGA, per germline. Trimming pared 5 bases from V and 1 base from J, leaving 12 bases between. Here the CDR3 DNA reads TGTGCCAGCAGCCGGGGTCCGCTTTCCTACAATGAGCAGTTCTTC. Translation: CASSRGPLSYNEQFF.

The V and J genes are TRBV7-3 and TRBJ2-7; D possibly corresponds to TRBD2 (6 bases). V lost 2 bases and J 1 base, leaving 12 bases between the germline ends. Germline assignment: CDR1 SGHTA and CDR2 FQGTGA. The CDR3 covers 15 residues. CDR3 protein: CASSLGGGISYEQYF. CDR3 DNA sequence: TGTGCCAGCAGCTTAGGTGGGGGGATATCCTACGAGCAGTACTTC.

CDR3 nucleotides: TGCGCCAGCAGCCAAGACAGGGGATATCAGCCCCAGCATTTT. Amino acids: CASSQDRGYQPQHF. V gene TRBV4-3 combines with J gene TRBJ1-5, with D perhaps TRBD1 (6 bases). The CDR3 is 14 residues long. Trimming shortened V by 0 bases and J by 5 bases, and 8 bases separated the two germline ends. Germline V CDR1 and CDR2: LGHNA, YSLEER.

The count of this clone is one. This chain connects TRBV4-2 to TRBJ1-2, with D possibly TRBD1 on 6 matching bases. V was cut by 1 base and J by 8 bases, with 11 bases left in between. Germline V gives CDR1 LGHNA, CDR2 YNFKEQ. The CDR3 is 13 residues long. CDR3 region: CASSQGMQGGYTF. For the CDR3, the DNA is TGTGCCAGCAGCCAAGGCATGCAGGGGGGCTACACCTTC.

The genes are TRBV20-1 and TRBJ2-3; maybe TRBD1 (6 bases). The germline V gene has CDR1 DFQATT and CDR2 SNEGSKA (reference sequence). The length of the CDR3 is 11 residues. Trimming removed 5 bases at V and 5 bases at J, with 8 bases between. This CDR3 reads CSAEQGDTQYF. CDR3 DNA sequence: TGCAGTGCTGAACAGGGAGATACGCAGTATTTT.

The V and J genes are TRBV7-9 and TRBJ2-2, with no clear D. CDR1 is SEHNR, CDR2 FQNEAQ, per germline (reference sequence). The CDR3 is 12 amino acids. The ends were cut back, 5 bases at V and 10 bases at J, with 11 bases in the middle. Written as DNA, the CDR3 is TGTGCCAGCAGCCCTATTCCCCCGGAGCTGTTTTTT. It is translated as CASSPIPPELFF.